What follows is one T cell receptor beta chain and its context. Sequencing used immunoSEQ multiplex PCR; TCRdb keeps in-frame clones, though not all of them. The sample includes approximately 100,000 clones, 69% of them seen just once. This sample was taken from a study of blood T cell repertoires in COVID-19. The germline CDR1 and CDR2 sequences are MNHEY and SVGAGI. Unmatched junction bases numbered 7, after V lost 4 bases and J lost 7 bases. This CDR3 region has 15 residues. The chain joins TRBV6-5 to TRBJ1-6; 7 nucleotides align to TRBD1. Sequenced input: peripheral blood. The source of this sequence is a man at least 80 years old with acute or convalescent COVID-19. The CDR3 sequence: CASSLNRDSNSPLHF. CDR3 DNA: TGTGCCAGCAGTTTAAACCGGGACAGCAATTCACCCCTCCACTTT.